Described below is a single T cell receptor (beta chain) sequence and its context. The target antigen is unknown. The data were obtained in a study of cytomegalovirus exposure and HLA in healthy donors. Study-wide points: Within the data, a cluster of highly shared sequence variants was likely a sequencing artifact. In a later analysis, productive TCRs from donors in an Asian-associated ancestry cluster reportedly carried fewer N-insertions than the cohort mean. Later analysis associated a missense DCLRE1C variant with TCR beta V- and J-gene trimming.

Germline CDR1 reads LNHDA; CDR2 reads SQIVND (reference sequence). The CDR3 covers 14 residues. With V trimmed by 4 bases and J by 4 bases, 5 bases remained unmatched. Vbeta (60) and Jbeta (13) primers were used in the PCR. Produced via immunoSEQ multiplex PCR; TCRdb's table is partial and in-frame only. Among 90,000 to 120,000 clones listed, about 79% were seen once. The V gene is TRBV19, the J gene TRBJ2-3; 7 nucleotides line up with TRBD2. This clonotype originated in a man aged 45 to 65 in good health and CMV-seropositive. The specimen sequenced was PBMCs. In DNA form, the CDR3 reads TGTGCCAGTAGTAGGGATCGGGGGGCAGATACGCAGTATTTT. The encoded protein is CASSRDRGADTQYF.